This passage covers 32 T cell receptor beta chains from one sample sequenced in a study of response to subunit inactivated influenza vaccine. Each CDR3 protein is one row after TCRdb ran MiXCR on the RT-PCR reads. The data show roughly 150,000 distinct CDR3 sequences, about a tenth seen once. The sample was non-naive T cells sorted from PBMCs, taken 40 to 50 days after vaccination. Receptors were obtained from a man aged 50 or older who received an inactivated influenza vaccine.

This clonotype was seen repeatedly, ten times or more. The V gene is TRBV11-2, the J gene TRBJ1-1; the D gene is possibly TRBD1 (5 bases). The germline V and J ends were trimmed by 5 bases and 4 bases, with 14 bases remaining between them. This CDR3 is 14 amino acids long. The germline V gene has CDR1 SGHAT and CDR2 FQNNGV. CDR3 protein: CASSPGPRATEAFF. CDR3 sequence (DNA): TGTGCCAGCAGCCCGGGACCTCGGGCCACTGAAGCTTTCTTT.

The table lists this clonotype with many counts. CDR3 in amino acids: CASSVVNRANTGELFF. CDR3 in DNA: TGCGCCAGCAGTGTGGTTAACAGGGCGAACACCGGGGAGCTGTTTTTT. This sequence joins TRBV10-2 and TRBJ2-2, with D perhaps TRBD1 (6 bases). The germline V gene has CDR1 WSHSY and CDR2 SAAADI. CDR3 length equals 16 residues. The V gene lost 4 bases and the J gene lost 0 bases, with 12 bases spanning the gap.

This clonotype turned up a few times. This CDR3 reads CASSPYNTGELFF. The DNA of the CDR3 is TGTGCCAGCAGCCCCTATAACACCGGGGAGCTGTTTTTT. The chain links TRBV7-8 to TRBJ2-2; D gene uncertain. This CDR3 comprises 13 residues. Trimming shortened V by 5 bases and J by 2 bases, and 6 bases separated the two germline ends. CDR1 is SGHVS, CDR2 FQNEAQ, per germline.

This clonotype occurred a few times. J is TRBJ2-2 and V is TRBV10-3; D call uncertain. Per germline, CDR1 ENHRY and CDR2 SYGVKD. CDR3 length: 14 residues. V lost 7 bases, J lost 5 bases, and 14 bases lay in between. The CDR3 DNA follows: TGTGCCATCACCAAAGACCCACTAACCGGGGAGCTGTTTTTT. It specifies CAITKDPLTGELFF.

Here the CDR3 DNA reads TGCAGCGTTGAATCGGACAGAAACGAGCAGTACTTC. Encoded protein: CSVESDRNEQYF. The rearrangement joins TRBV29-1 to TRBJ2-7, with a possible D match to TRBD1 (6 bases). The CDR3 consists of 12 residues. The germline V gene has CDR1 SQVTM and CDR2 ANQGSEA. V lost 2 bases and J 5 bases, leaving 10 bases between the germline ends.

The chain joins TRBV18 to TRBJ2-1; 7 bases fit TRBD1. The CDR3 sequence is 14 residues long. The germline CDR1 and CDR2 sequences are KGHSH and LQKENI. Trimming removed 6 bases from V and 4 bases from J; junction bases left unmatched: 6. CDR3 DNA sequence: TGTGCCAGCTCGCCTGGGACAGAGTACAATGAGCAGTTCTTC. Amino acids: CASSPGTEYNEQFF.

This clonotype was counted at least ten times. The rearrangement uses TRBV7-2 and TRBJ2-5, with 9 bases identical to TRBD2. With V trimmed by 1 base and J by 2 bases, 5 bases remained unmatched. Germline V gene data show CDR1 as SGHTA and CDR2 as FQGNSA. There are 16 residues in the CDR3. CDR3: CASSLVGGGAQETQYF. The CDR3, as DNA: TGTGCCAGCAGCTTAGTCGGCGGGGGGGCTCAAGAGACCCAGTACTTC.

This clonotype was seen at least ten times. This chain links TRBV15 with TRBJ1-5, with TRBD1 as a possible D gene (6 bases). Trimming left V 0 bases short and J 2 bases short, with 17 bases between. Germline CDR1 LNHNV, CDR2 YYDKDF (reference sequence). The CDR3 has 18 amino acids. The CDR3 bases are TGTGCCACCAGCAGAGATCCGGGGGACATTGGGGGCAATCAGCCCCAGCATTTT. Amino acid sequence: CATSRDPGDIGGNQPQHF.

This clonotype was detected a few times. The V gene is TRBV27, the J gene TRBJ2-7, with 7 nucleotides matching TRBD1. Germline V CDR1 and CDR2: MNHEY, SMNVEV (reference sequence). The CDR3 is made up of 14 amino acids. The V gene end was trimmed by 6 bases and the J gene end by 3 bases; junction bases not matched to a gene: 8. The CDR3 loop reads CASRIDRVHYEQYF. The DNA for the CDR3 is TGTGCCAGCAGAATAGACAGGGTCCACTACGAGCAGTACTTC.

This clonotype was seen ten or more times. The gene calls are TRBV7-8 and TRBJ2-3; no clear D. The CDR3 runs to 13 residues. The V gene lost 5 bases and the J gene lost 4 bases, with 10 bases spanning the gap. Germline V gives CDR1 SGHVS, CDR2 FQNEAQ. The CDR3 spells CASSPLLPDTQYF. CDR3 DNA sequence: TGTGCCAGCAGCCCTCTTCTGCCAGATACGCAGTATTTT.

This clonotype was found a few times. V and J are TRBV29-1 and TRBJ1-1, with 11 bases identical to TRBD1. Germline V lookup: CDR1 SQVTM, CDR2 ANQGSEA. V trimming: 4 bases; J trimming: 8 bases; junction bases outside the gene matches: 6. CDR3 length: 13 amino acids. The CDR3 is CSVGDRGGGEAFF. The DNA for the CDR3 is TGCAGCGTTGGGGACAGGGGGGGTGGCGAAGCTTTCTTT.

This clonotype was counted between two and nine times. The chain joins TRBV5-1 to TRBJ1-2; D might be TRBD1 (5 bases). Germline lookup yields CDR1 SGHRS and CDR2 YFSETQ. The germline V and J ends were trimmed by 3 bases and 6 bases, with 15 bases remaining between them. The CDR3 is 14 amino acids. The CDR3 DNA reads TGCGCCAGCAGCTCCCCCGGGGTGGGGGATGGCTACACCTTC. Translation gives CASSSPGVGDGYTF.

The gene calls are TRBV28 and TRBJ1-3; weak D call: TRBD1 (5 bases). V dropped 6 bases and J dropped 8 bases, with 20 bases sitting between them. Germline assignment: CDR1 MDHEN and CDR2 SYDVKM. The CDR3 totals 15 residues. CDR3 loop: CASSPAPGRGHTIYF. CDR3 DNA: TGTGCCAGCAGCCCCGCCCCGGGCCGGGGACACACCATATATTTT. The variable domain in full, completed from reference TRBV28 and TRBJ1-3, reads DVKVTQSSRYLVKRTGEKVFLECVQDMDHENMFWYRQDPGLGLRLIYFSYDVKMKEKGDIPEGYSVSREKKERFSLILESASTNQTSMYLCASSPAPGRGHTIYFGEGSWLTVV.

This clonotype was counted between two and nine times. The V call is TRBV10-3, the J call TRBJ1-3; a weak D match, TRBD1 (6 bases). The germline V gene encodes CDR1 ENHRY and CDR2 SYGVKD. The CDR3 totals 19 residues. Trimming stripped 0 bases from V and 3 bases from J, with 21 bases between. The DNA for the CDR3 is TGTGCCATCAGTGAGTCCCTTCGCCGATCCGGGACAAGTGGAAACACCATATATTTT. Protein: CAISESLRRSGTSGNTIYF.

This clonotype was found many times. The chain uses TRBV24-1 and TRBJ2-5; 8 bases are shared with TRBD1. V was pared by 7 bases and J by 5 bases, with 11 bases of the junction left unmatched. This CDR3 region has 15 residues. The germline V gene has CDR1 KGHDR and CDR2 SFDVKD. CDR3 sequence reads: CATSRRTGSMETQYF. As DNA, the CDR3 is TGTGCCACCAGCCGGAGGACAGGGAGTATGGAGACCCAGTACTTC.

The V and J genes are TRBV27 and TRBJ2-7; unclear D gene. The V and J ends lost 0 bases and 2 bases respectively, with 11 bases between them. The CDR3 length is 15 residues. CDR1 MNHEY and CDR2 SMNVEV come from the germline V gene (reference sequence). CDR3 nucleotide sequence: TGTGCCAGCAGTTTATCACCAGAACCTCCCTACGAGCAGTACTTC. Its translation is CASSLSPEPPYEQYF.

As DNA, the CDR3 is TGTGCCAGCAGCTCTCAGGGATGGGGCTACACCTTC. It encodes CASSSQGWGYTF. The chain recombines TRBV7-2 with TRBJ1-2, with D perhaps matching TRBD1 (5 bases). Germline lookup yields CDR1 SGHTA and CDR2 FQGNSA. With 4 bases removed from V and 8 bases from J, the gap between germline ends came to 11 bases. The CDR3 consists of 12 residues.

This clonotype was seen many times. The chain links TRBV19 to TRBJ1-1; no clear D gene. Trimming stripped 10 bases from V and 4 bases from J, with 19 bases between. Germline values: CDR1 LNHDA, CDR2 SQIVND (reference sequence). There are 14 residues in the CDR3. CDR3 DNA: TGTGCCACCTCTTACGGCTCTTCAAGCACTGAAGCTTTCTTT. This encodes CATSYGSSSTEAFF.

This clonotype was counted ten times or more. The rearrangement joins TRBV20-1 to TRBJ2-1; TRBD2 aligns across 11 bases. Germline loops: CDR1 DFQATT, CDR2 SNEGSKA (reference sequence). The CDR3 loop spans 16 amino acids. J gave up 2 bases and V 6 bases, and 9 bases lay outside the gene matches. The CDR3 nucleotides are TGCAGTGCCACCGTTGGGACTAGCGGAACCTACAATGAGCAGTTCTTC. The encoded protein is CSATVGTSGTYNEQFF.

The J gene is TRBJ1-6, the V gene TRBV12-3 or TRBV12-4, with unresolved D. This CDR3 contains 15 residues. Deletions cut 1 base from V and 10 bases from J, with 14 bases between. CDR3 sequence reads: CASSLEGSSGSPLHF. The CDR3 DNA reads as TGTGCCAGCAGTTTAGAGGGTAGCTCTGGATCACCCCTCCACTTT.

This clonotype showed up just a few times. The chain joins TRBV29-1 to TRBJ2-1; a weak D match, TRBD1 (6 bases). Germline V lookup: CDR1 SQVTM, CDR2 ANQGSEA. CDR3 length: 14 amino acids. V lost 6 bases and J lost 8, with 20 bases in between. Here the CDR3 DNA reads TGCAGCGTCTCGGCTTTAGGGGGTAGGGATGAGCAGTTCTTC. Protein product: CSVSALGGRDEQFF.

This clonotype appeared a few times. The V gene is TRBV28, the J gene TRBJ2-2; tentative D call: TRBD1 (6 bases). Germline V CDR1 and CDR2: MDHEN, SYDVKM. The V and J ends lost 1 base and 2 bases respectively, with 11 bases between them. This CDR3 region has 16 residues. In DNA, the CDR3 is TGTGCCAGCAGTTTATCCGGACAGCCCAACACCGGGGAGCTGTTTTTT. Protein sequence: CASSLSGQPNTGELFF.

This clonotype was seen a handful of times. The chain links TRBV20-1 to TRBJ1-1, with 9 bases matching TRBD1. Germline V gene sequence: CDR1 DFQATT, CDR2 SNEGSKA (reference sequence). The trim removed 5 bases at V and 0 bases at J, leaving 1 base unmatched. The CDR3 is made up of 13 amino acids. The CDR3 DNA is TGCAGTGCTGACAGGGGGATGAACACTGAAGCTTTCTTT. Protein product: CSADRGMNTEAFF.

The chain joins TRBV20-1 to TRBJ2-6; 8 positions match TRBD1. V trimming: 6 bases; J trimming: 4 bases; junction bases outside the gene matches: 11. The CDR3 spans 16 residues. Germline CDR1 DFQATT, CDR2 SNEGSKA (reference sequence). CDR3 DNA: TGCAGTGCGGCCGTGACAGGGGTGAAGGGGGCCAACGTCCTGACTTTC. Translated: CSAAVTGVKGANVLTF.

This clonotype was picked up many times. The chain recombines TRBV12-3 or TRBV12-4 with TRBJ1-6, with 10 nucleotides matching TRBD1. V lost 6 bases to trimming and J lost 5 bases; unmatched junction nucleotides: 4. CDR3 size: 15 residues. The CDR3 DNA reads as TGTGCCAGCAGGATGACAGGGGGCCATAATTCACCCCTCCACTTT. Encoded protein: CASRMTGGHNSPLHF.

The J gene is TRBJ1-5, the V gene TRBV6-5; weak D call: TRBD1 (6 bases). The V and J ends lost 1 base and 1 base respectively, with 11 bases between them. The CDR3 spans 16 residues. Germline loops: CDR1 MNHEY, CDR2 SVGAGI. This CDR3 reads CASSYLGGLSNQPQHF. Here the CDR3 DNA reads TGTGCCAGCAGTTACTTGGGGGGCCTGAGCAATCAGCCCCAGCATTTT.

This clonotype was counted only a few times. The gene calls are TRBV24-1 and TRBJ2-2; D is perhaps TRBD1 or TRBD2 (5 bases each). V was trimmed by 4 bases and J by 1 base, leaving 12 bases between them. Germline V lookup: CDR1 KGHDR, CDR2 SFDVKD. The CDR3 is 16 amino acids. The CDR3 loop reads CATSEPGPLNTGELFF. CDR3 in DNA: TGTGCCACCAGTGAGCCGGGACCGTTGAACACCGGGGAGCTGTTTTTT.

Ten or more counts support this clonotype. The chain joins TRBV5-1 to TRBJ2-5, with D possibly matching TRBD2 (6 bases). The CDR3 length is 15 residues. CDR1 SGHRS and CDR2 YFSETQ come from the germline V gene. Trimming pared 0 bases from V and 4 bases from J, leaving 13 bases between. The CDR3 region has the DNA TGCGCCAGCAGCTTGGATGGCCAGGGAGGAGAGACCCAGTACTTC. It encodes CASSLDGQGGETQYF.

This clonotype came up many times. The chain uses TRBV6-5 and TRBJ2-7; 7 bases are shared with TRBD1. The CDR3 totals 13 residues. The germline V gene encodes CDR1 MNHEY and CDR2 SVGAGI. V shed 7 bases, J shed 2 bases, and the junction held 5 bases outside the gene matches. CDR3 DNA sequence: TGTGCCAGCATGGGCAGGGGGACCTACGAGCAGTACTTC. Encoded protein: CASMGRGTYEQYF.

In its sample, this clonotype was seen a few times. The chain recombines TRBV6-1 with TRBJ2-4; tentatively, D is TRBD1 or TRBD2 (5 bases each). CDR3 length: 15 amino acids. Germline V gene data show CDR1 as MNHNS and CDR2 as SASEGT. With 7 bases removed from V and 0 bases from J, the gap between germline ends came to 13 bases. The CDR3 sequence: CASTRDLTAKNIQYF. The CDR3 DNA reads TGTGCCAGCACTAGGGACCTTACAGCCAAAAACATTCAGTACTTC.

Many counts were recorded for this clonotype. The chain recombines TRBV12-3 or TRBV12-4 with TRBJ1-5; no firm D call. The CDR3 runs to 12 residues. Trimming shortened V by 6 bases and J by 7 bases, and 10 bases separated the two germline ends. The CDR3 DNA sequence: TGTGCCAGCAGAGCAGGTCAGCAGCCCCAGCATTTT. It specifies CASRAGQQPQHF.

This clonotype was picked up many times. The chain carries TRBV5-1 and TRBJ2-1; 12 bases fit TRBD2. This CDR3 has 15 amino acids. Per the germline V gene, CDR1 is SGHRS and CDR2 is YFSETQ. The trim removed 9 bases at V and 0 bases at J, leaving 4 bases unmatched. The CDR3 DNA reads TGCGCCACCCGGACTAGCGGGATCTCCTACAATGAGCAGTTCTTC. Protein product: CATRTSGISYNEQFF. The variable domain in full, with the rest retrieved from reference TRBV5-1 and TRBJ2-1, is KAGVTQTPRYLIKTRGQQVTLSCSPISGHRSVSWYQQTPGQGLQFLFEYFSETQRNKGNFPGRFSGRQFSNSRSEMNVSTLELGDSALYLCATRTSGISYNEQFFGPGTRLTVL.